One and the same sample provided the 21 T cell receptor beta chains below, sequenced in a study of molecular identifiers for immune sequencing clone quantification. TCRdb fed the PCR reads into MiXCR, producing one record per CDR3 protein. This sample has about half a million distinct CDR3 sequences, with approximately 25% found just once. Sequencing was performed on naive CD8+ T cells from blood, with Jurkat cell RNA spiked in. Subset given: FACS-sorted CD8+CD4-CCR7+CD45RA+ naive T cells. These TCRs come from a human donor in good health. Some libraries in this study had Jurkat cell RNA spiked in.

The CDR3 loop reads CASSMDAGQQNYGYTF. For the CDR3, the DNA is TGTGCCAGTAGTATGGATGCGGGACAGCAGAACTATGGCTACACCTTC. The chain uses TRBV19 and TRBJ1-2; 7 nucleotides match TRBD1. J lost 2 bases, V lost 3 bases, and 9 bases had no gene match. CDR1 LNHDA and CDR2 SQIVND come from the germline V gene (reference sequence). This CDR3 is 16 amino acids long.

This clonotype has more than one count but fewer than ten. The chain has TRBV4-2 and TRBJ2-1; TRBD1 agrees at 8 bases. Germline lookup yields CDR1 LGHNA and CDR2 YNFKEQ. The CDR3 is 17 residues long. Unmatched junction bases numbered 10, after V lost 2 bases and J lost 4 bases. CDR3 DNA: TGTGCCAGCAGCCAATTGGAGAGACAGGGGCGGTACAATGAGCAGTTCTTC. It is translated as CASSQLERQGRYNEQFF.

This clonotype was seen only a few times. Here the CDR3 DNA reads TGTGCCAGCAGAGACTGGGGTAGAACCCAAGAGACCCAGTACTTC. Translated: CASRDWGRTQETQYF. The V and J genes are TRBV13 and TRBJ2-5; D remains ambiguous. V was trimmed by 6 bases and J by 1 base, leaving 15 bases between them. From germline, CDR1 is PRHDT and CDR2 FYEKMQ (reference sequence). The CDR3 is made up of 15 amino acids.

This clonotype came up a few times. The chain carries TRBV7-9 and TRBJ1-3; D remains unclear. V gave up 5 bases and J gave up 0 bases, with 11 bases separating them. Per germline, CDR1 SEHNR and CDR2 FQNEAQ (reference sequence). This CDR3 region has 15 residues. CDR3 amino acids: CASSPREDSGNTIYF. Written as DNA, the CDR3 is TGTGCCAGCAGCCCCAGAGAAGACTCTGGAAACACCATATATTTT.

This clonotype was observed a handful of times. V and J are TRBV12-3 or TRBV12-4 and TRBJ1-6; no clear D. V was shortened by 6 bases and J by 7 bases, with 10 bases between the two germline ends. CDR3 length: 13 residues. Written as DNA, the CDR3 is TGTGCCAGCAGCTCCTCCTTAAATTCACCCCTCCACTTT. Residues: CASSSSLNSPLHF.

The gene calls are TRBV29-1 and TRBJ2-1; 14 nucleotides align to TRBD2. The CDR3 has 19 amino acids. Germline-derived CDR1 and CDR2 are SQVTM and ANQGSEA. The ends lost 3 bases at V and 6 bases at J; junction bases unmatched: 16. The CDR3 DNA reads as TGCAGCGTTGAGGGAGTAAGGGGGACTAGCGGGAGTTACAGCAATGAGCAGTTCTTC. Translating it yields CSVEGVRGTSGSYSNEQFF.

This clonotype was detected once. This chain joins TRBV27 and TRBJ1-1, with 8 bases matching TRBD1. V lost 6 bases and J lost 1; bases outside the gene matches: 4. The CDR3 totals 14 residues. Germline V gene data show CDR1 as MNHEY and CDR2 as SMNVEV (reference sequence). The CDR3 here is CASRGTGTNTEAFF. CDR3 coding DNA: TGTGCCAGCAGGGGGACAGGCACGAACACTGAAGCTTTCTTT.

The genes are TRBV27 and TRBJ2-1; possible D gene TRBD2, 6 bases. Trimming removed 0 bases at V and 4 bases at J, with 10 bases between. From germline, CDR1 is MNHEY and CDR2 SMNVEV (reference sequence). The CDR3 consists of 15 residues. This CDR3 reads CASSLSIGGYNEQFF. The DNA of the CDR3 is TGTGCCAGCAGTTTATCGATCGGGGGATACAATGAGCAGTTCTTC.

The chain recombines TRBV7-3 with TRBJ2-1; TRBD2 aligns across 7 bases. The junction had 6 bases not matched to a gene; V was cut back by 4 bases and J by 0 bases. CDR3 length: 16 residues. Looked up from germline, CDR1 is SGHTA and CDR2 is FQGTGA. As DNA, the CDR3 is TGTGCCAGCAGCTCACTAGCGAGGAGCTCCTACAATGAGCAGTTCTTC. It encodes CASSSLARSSYNEQFF.

In regard to this clonotype: This may arise from a read error, as a much more abundant clone is one base away. V and J are TRBV4-1 and TRBJ2-7; 8 nucleotides match TRBD1. The CDR3 is 15 residues long. CDR1 is MGHRA and CDR2 is YSYEKL in the germline V gene. CDR3: CASSRSGTGLFEQHF. The CDR3, as DNA: TGCGCCAGCAGCCGGTCCGGGACAGGCCTTTTTGAGCAGCACTTC.

This clonotype was seen repeatedly, ten times or more. The V call is TRBV4-3, the J call TRBJ1-1, with TRBD1 matching over 10 bases. The CDR3 loop spans 15 amino acids. Germline V gives CDR1 LGHNA, CDR2 YSLEER. Trimming at V came to 3 bases and at J to 5 bases, leaving 6 bases not matched to a gene. DNA of the CDR3: TGCGCCAGCAGCCAGGACAGGGGGAGTGGAACTGAAGCTTTCTTT. It yields the protein CASSQDRGSGTEAFF.

This clonotype was seen at least ten times. J is TRBJ1-4 and V is TRBV28; D is unclear. Germline CDR1 MDHEN, CDR2 SYDVKM. This CDR3 is 13 amino acids long. V shed 2 bases and J shed 5 bases, with 6 bases lying between them. As DNA, the CDR3 is TGTGCCAGCAGTTTACATGAAAATGAAAAACTGTTTTTT. This encodes CASSLHENEKLFF.

This clonotype occurred a few times. The rearrangement joins TRBV6-2 or TRBV6-3 to TRBJ1-6; 8 nucleotides line up with TRBD1. The CDR3 covers 16 residues. Germline V gene sequence: CDR1 MNHEY, CDR2 SVGEGT. With V trimmed by 1 base and J by 8 bases, 7 bases remained unmatched. Here the CDR3 reads CASSYLAATGDSPLHF. The CDR3 DNA reads as TGTGCCAGCAGTTACTTGGCCGCGACAGGGGATTCACCCCTCCACTTT.

The rearrangement joins TRBV12-3 or TRBV12-4 to TRBJ2-5; tentatively, D is TRBD2 (6 bases). V shed 3 bases and J shed 5 bases, with 13 bases lying between them. The CDR3 sequence is 14 residues long. The CDR3 region has the DNA TGTGCCAGCAGTTTTGTAGCGGTAGGGGAGACCCAGTACTTC. This translates into CASSFVAVGETQYF.

This clonotype was counted at least ten times. The V call is TRBV5-1, the J call TRBJ2-5; tentative D call: TRBD1 (5 bases). The CDR3 spans 15 residues. Germline V gene data show CDR1 as SGHRS and CDR2 as YFSETQ. V was cut by 6 bases and J by 5 bases, with 20 bases left in between. CDR3 in DNA: TGCGCCAGCACTCCAGAGCCAGGGCTGTGGGAGACCCAGTACTTC. Translating gives CASTPEPGLWETQYF.

This clonotype was counted at least ten times. CDR3 in amino acids: CSAPTGTGSQWGDQPQHF. In DNA form, the CDR3 reads TGCAGTGCTCCAACCGGGACAGGGTCCCAGTGGGGGGATCAGCCCCAGCATTTT. V usage is TRBV20-1 and J usage is TRBJ1-5; TRBD1 matches 9 bases. Germline-derived CDR1 and CDR2 are DFQATT and SNEGSKA (reference sequence). Unmatched junction bases numbered 19, after V lost 5 bases and J lost 5 bases. The CDR3 loop spans 18 amino acids.

Notes on this clonotype: As the CDR3 is not closed by the conserved phenylalanine or tryptophan, this likely results from a read error. The limits of the CDR3 on the DNA are not certain, so only TCRdb's listed CDR3 is given. This chain links TRBV19 with TRBJ1-1. Looked up from germline, CDR1 is LNHDA and CDR2 is SQIVND (reference sequence). The CDR3 is made up of 13 amino acids, end residues included. CDR3 region: CASSTSGPNEAYL.

The chain links TRBV4-3 to TRBJ2-3; 12 bases agree with TRBD2. The V segment lost 0 bases and the J segment 6 bases; nucleotides outside the gene matches: 7. This CDR3 spans 17 amino acids. CDR1 is LGHNA and CDR2 is YSLEER in the germline V gene. The DNA of the CDR3 is TGCGCCAGCAGCCAAGATAGGAGGACTAGCGGGGCCGATACGCAGTATTTT. Its protein is CASSQDRRTSGADTQYF.

This clonotype was found once. The chain is built from TRBV3-1 and TRBJ2-6; D gene unclear. V was pared by 1 base and J by 1 base, with 8 bases between. CDR3 length equals 16 residues. Germline CDR1 reads LGHDT; CDR2 reads YNNKEL (reference sequence). CDR3 in amino acids: CASSQALRSGANVLTF. The CDR3 nucleotides are TGTGCCAGCAGCCAAGCATTAAGATCTGGGGCCAACGTCCTGACTTTC. Full variable domain (outside the CDR3, taken from reference TRBV3-1 and TRBJ2-6): DTAVSQTPKYLVTQMGNDKSIKCEQNLGHDTMYWYKQDSKKFLKIMFSYNNKELIINETVPNRFSPKSPDKAHLNLHINSLELGDSAVYFCASSQALRSGANVLTFGAGSRLTVL.

This clonotype was observed at least ten times. The chain links TRBV28 to TRBJ2-4; maybe TRBD1 (5 bases). Germline CDR1 reads MDHEN; CDR2 reads SYDVKM. The V and J ends lost 0 bases and 9 bases respectively, with 15 bases between them. The CDR3 length is 15 residues. The CDR3 DNA sequence: TGTGCCAGCAGTTTATGGGACACCGAGACGAGCATTCAGTACTTC. Its protein is CASSLWDTETSIQYF. The complete variable domain, with remaining parts taken from reference TRBV28 and TRBJ2-4, reads DVKVTQSSRYLVKRTGEKVFLECVQDMDHENMFWYRQDPGLGLRLIYFSYDVKMKEKGDIPEGYSVSREKKERFSLILESASTNQTSMYLCASSLWDTETSIQYFGAGTRLSVL.

This sequence joins TRBV7-9 and TRBJ1-2; D unresolved. The CDR3 contains 13 residues. Trimming removed 1 base from V and 2 bases from J, with 5 bases in between. CDR1 is SEHNR, CDR2 FQNEAQ, per germline (reference sequence). CDR3 coding DNA: TGTGCCAGCAGCTTAGAACGGAACTATGGCTACACCTTC. It codes for CASSLERNYGYTF.